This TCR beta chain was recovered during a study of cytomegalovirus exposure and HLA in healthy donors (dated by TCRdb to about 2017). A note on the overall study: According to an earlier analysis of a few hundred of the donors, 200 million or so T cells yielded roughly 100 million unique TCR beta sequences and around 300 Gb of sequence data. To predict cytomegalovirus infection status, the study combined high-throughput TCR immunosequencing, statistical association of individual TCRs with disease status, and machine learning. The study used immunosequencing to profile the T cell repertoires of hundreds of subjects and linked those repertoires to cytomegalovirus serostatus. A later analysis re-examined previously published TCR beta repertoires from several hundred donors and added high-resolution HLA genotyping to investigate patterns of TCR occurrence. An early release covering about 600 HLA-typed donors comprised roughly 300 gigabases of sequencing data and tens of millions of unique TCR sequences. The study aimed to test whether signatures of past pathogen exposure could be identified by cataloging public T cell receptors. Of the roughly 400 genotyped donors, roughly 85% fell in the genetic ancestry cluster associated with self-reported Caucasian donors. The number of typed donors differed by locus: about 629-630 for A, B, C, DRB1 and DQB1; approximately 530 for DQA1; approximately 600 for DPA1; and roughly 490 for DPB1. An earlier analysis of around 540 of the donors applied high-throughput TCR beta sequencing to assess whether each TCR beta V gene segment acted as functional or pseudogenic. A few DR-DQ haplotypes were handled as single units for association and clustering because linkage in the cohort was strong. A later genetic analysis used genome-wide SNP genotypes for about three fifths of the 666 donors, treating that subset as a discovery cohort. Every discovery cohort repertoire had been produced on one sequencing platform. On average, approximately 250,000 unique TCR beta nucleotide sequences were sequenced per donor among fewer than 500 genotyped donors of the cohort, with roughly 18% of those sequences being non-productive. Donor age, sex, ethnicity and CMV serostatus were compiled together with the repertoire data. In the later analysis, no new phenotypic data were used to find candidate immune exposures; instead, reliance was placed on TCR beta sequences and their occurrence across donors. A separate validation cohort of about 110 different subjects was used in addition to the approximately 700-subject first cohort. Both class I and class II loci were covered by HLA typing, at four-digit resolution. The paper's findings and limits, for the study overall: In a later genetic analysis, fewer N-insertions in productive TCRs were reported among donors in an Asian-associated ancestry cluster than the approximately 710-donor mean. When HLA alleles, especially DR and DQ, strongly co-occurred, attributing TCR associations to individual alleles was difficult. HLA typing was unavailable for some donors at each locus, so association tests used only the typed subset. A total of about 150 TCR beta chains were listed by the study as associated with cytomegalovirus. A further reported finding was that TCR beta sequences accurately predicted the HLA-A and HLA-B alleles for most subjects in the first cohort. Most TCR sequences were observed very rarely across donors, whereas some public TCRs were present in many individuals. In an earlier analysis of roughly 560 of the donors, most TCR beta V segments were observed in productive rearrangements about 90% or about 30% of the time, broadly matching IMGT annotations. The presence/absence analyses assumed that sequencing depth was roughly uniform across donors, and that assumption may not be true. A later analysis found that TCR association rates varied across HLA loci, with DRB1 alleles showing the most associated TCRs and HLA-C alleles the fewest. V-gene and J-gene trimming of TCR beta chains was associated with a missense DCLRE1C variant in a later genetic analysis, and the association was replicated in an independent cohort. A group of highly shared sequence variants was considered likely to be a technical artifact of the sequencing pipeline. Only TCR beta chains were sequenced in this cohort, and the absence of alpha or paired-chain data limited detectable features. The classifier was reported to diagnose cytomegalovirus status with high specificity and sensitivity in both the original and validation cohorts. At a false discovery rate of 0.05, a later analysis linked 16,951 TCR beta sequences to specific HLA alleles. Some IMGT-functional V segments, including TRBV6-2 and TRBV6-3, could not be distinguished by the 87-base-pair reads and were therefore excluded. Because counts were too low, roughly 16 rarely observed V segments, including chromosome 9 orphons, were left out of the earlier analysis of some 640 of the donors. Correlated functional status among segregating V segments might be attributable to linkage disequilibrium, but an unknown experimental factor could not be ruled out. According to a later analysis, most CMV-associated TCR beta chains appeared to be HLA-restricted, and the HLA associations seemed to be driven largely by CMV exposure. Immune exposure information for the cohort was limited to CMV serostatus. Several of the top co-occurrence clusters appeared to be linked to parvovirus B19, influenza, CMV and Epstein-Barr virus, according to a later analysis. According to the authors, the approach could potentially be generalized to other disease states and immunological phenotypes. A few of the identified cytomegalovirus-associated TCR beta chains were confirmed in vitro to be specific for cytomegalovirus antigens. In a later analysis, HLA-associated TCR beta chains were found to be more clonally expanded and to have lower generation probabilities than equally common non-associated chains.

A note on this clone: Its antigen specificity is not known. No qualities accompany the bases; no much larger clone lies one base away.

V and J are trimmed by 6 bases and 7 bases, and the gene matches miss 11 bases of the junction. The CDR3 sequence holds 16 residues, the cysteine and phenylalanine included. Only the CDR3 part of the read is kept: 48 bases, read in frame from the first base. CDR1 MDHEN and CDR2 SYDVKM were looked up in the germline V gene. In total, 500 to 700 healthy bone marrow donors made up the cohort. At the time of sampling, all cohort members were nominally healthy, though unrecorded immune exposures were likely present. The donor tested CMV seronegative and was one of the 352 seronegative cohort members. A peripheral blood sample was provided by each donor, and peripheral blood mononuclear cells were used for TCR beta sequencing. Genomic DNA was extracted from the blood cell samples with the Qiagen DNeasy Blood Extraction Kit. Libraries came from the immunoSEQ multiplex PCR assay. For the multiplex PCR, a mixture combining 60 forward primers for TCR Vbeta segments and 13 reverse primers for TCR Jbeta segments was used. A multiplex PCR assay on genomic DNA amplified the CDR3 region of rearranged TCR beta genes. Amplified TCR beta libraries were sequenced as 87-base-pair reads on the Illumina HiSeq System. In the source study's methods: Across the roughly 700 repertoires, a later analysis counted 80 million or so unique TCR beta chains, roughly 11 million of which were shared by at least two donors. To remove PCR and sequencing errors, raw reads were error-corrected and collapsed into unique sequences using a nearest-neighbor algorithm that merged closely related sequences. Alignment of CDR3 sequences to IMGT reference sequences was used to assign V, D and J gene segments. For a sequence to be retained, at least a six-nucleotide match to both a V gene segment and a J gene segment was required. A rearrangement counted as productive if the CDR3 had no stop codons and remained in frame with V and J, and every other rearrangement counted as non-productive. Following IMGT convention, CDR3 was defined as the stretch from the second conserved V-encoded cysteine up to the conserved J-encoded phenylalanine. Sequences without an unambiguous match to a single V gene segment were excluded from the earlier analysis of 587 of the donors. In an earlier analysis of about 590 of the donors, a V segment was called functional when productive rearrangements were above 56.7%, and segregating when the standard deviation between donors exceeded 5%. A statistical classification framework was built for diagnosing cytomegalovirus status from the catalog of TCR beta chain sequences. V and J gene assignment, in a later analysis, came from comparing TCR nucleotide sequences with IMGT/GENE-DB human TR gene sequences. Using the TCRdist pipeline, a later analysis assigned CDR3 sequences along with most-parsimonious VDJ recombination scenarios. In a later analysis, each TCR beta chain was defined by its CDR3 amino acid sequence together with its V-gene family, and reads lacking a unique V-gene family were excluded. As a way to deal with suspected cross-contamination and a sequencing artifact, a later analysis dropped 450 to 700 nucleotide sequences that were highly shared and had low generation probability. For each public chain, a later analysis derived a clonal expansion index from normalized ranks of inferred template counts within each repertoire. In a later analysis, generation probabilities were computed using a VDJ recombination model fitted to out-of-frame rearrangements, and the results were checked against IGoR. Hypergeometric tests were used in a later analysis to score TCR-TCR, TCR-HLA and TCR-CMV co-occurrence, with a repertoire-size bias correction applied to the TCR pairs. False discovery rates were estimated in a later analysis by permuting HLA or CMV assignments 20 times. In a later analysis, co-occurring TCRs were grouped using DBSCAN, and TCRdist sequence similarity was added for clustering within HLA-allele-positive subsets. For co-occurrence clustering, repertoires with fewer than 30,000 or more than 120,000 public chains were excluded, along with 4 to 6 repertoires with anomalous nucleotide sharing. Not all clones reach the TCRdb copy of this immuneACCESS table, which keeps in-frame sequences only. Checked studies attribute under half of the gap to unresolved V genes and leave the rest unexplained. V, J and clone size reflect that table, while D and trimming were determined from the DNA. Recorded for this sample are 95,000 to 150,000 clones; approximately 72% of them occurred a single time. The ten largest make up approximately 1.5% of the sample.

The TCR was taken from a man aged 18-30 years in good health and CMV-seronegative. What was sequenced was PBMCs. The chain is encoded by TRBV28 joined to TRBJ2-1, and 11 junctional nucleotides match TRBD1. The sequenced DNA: TGTGCCAGCAGGAAACCGGACAGGGGGCAGTGGAATGAGCAGTTCTTC. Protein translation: CASRKPDRGQWNEQFF.